Below, 24 T cell receptor beta chains from the same sample are listed, as sequenced in a study of cytomegalovirus exposure and HLA in healthy donors. The repertoire was sequenced with immunoSEQ multiplex PCR; TCRdb's copy has only in-frame clones and lacks some. The table has fewer than 250,000 clones, 80% to 90% seen once. Sequenced input: PBMCs. These TCRs come from a man aged 18 to 29 in good health and CMV-seronegative.

V gene TRBV4-2 combines with J gene TRBJ1-6; D unresolved. Germline-derived CDR1 and CDR2 are LGHNA and YNFKEQ. The V and J ends lost 1 base and 0 bases respectively, with 7 bases between them. This CDR3 has 16 amino acids. The CDR3 here is CASSQVHSSYNSPLHF. The CDR3, as DNA: TGTGCCAGCAGCCAAGTACACAGCTCCTATAATTCACCCCTCCACTTT.

The chain uses TRBV11-2 and TRBJ2-5; TRBD1 matches 9 bases. CDR3 size: 14 residues. The germline gives CDR1 SGHAT, CDR2 FQNNGV. The V gene end was trimmed by 5 bases and the J gene end by 5 bases; junction bases not matched to a gene: 6. CDR3 sequence: CASSQGQGRETQYF. As DNA, the CDR3 is TGTGCCAGCAGCCAGGGACAGGGCCGGGAGACCCAGTACTTC.

The chain is built from TRBV4-2 and TRBJ2-3, with 8 bases fitting TRBD2. CDR3 length: 15 amino acids. The germline V gene has CDR1 LGHNA and CDR2 YNFKEQ. V trimming: 6 bases; J trimming: 3 bases; junction bases outside the gene matches: 8. DNA for the CDR3: TGTGCCAGCAGTAATACAGCGGGAGTTACAGATACGCAGTATTTT. This gives the protein CASSNTAGVTDTQYF.

The CDR3 DNA reads TGCGCCAGCAGCCAAGAAACGGGGACTGAAGCTTTCTTT. Protein product: CASSQETGTEAFF. This chain links TRBV4-1 with TRBJ1-1; D not resolved. The V end lost 0 bases, the J end lost 5 bases, and 7 bases lay between the germline ends. There are 13 residues in the CDR3. In germline, CDR1 is MGHRA, CDR2 YSYEKL.

V and J are TRBV6-1 and TRBJ2-7; perhaps TRBD2 as D (6 bases). This CDR3 spans 14 amino acids. Germline CDR1 reads MNHNS; CDR2 reads SASEGT. Trimming took 3 bases from V and 7 from J, leaving 16 bases between them. CDR3 in amino acids: CASSEGGERWEQYF. The CDR3 region has the DNA TGTGCCAGCAGTGAGGGCGGGGAGCGATGGGAGCAGTACTTC.

The count of this clone is one. This chain uses TRBV7-9 with TRBJ1-1; 7 bases match TRBD1. V lost 0 bases and J lost 0; bases outside the gene matches: 7. Per the germline V gene, CDR1 is SEHNR and CDR2 is FQNEAQ (reference sequence). CDR3 length: 17 amino acids. CDR3 DNA sequence: TGTGCCAGCAGCTTAGCAATGATGACAGGGCTGAACACTGAAGCTTTCTTT. Amino acid sequence: CASSLAMMTGLNTEAFF.

The chain employs TRBV19 and TRBJ1-1; D gene unclear. Trimming shortened V by 6 bases and J by 2 bases, and 7 bases separated the two germline ends. The CDR3 is 12 amino acids. CDR1 and CDR2 from the germline V gene are LNHDA and SQIVND (reference sequence). CDR3 in amino acids: CASRPTNTEAFF. The CDR3 nucleotides are TGTGCCAGTAGGCCTACCAACACTGAAGCTTTCTTT. Full variable domain (remainder filled in from reference TRBV19 and TRBJ1-1): DGGITQSPKYLFRKEGQNVTLSCEQNLNHDAMYWYRQDPGQGLRLIYYSQIVNDFQKGDIAEGYSVSREKKESFPLTVTSAQKNPTAFYLCASRPTNTEAFFGQGTRLTVV.

V is TRBV7-2 and J is TRBJ2-2, with D perhaps matching TRBD2 (5 bases). V dropped 3 bases and J dropped 0 bases, with 11 bases sitting between them. The CDR3 has 16 amino acids. Per germline, CDR1 SGHTA and CDR2 FQGNSA. CDR3 loop: CASSLFGGSNTGELFF. CDR3 DNA: TGTGCCAGCAGCTTGTTTGGCGGGTCGAACACCGGGGAGCTGTTTTTT.

V usage is TRBV5-1 and J usage is TRBJ2-2; D might be TRBD2 (5 bases). V lost 4 bases, J lost 3 bases, and 16 bases lay in between. Germline V CDR1 and CDR2: SGHRS, YFSETQ. The CDR3 has 16 residues. The CDR3 is CASSRGTTTHTGELFF. CDR3 nucleotide sequence: TGCGCCAGCAGCCGGGGTACCACAACTCACACCGGGGAGCTGTTTTTT.

The V call is TRBV14, the J call TRBJ1-1; 7 positions agree with TRBD1. The CDR3 sequence is 15 residues long. J gave up 6 bases and V 2 bases, and 9 bases lay outside the gene matches. Germline V gives CDR1 SGHDN, CDR2 FVKESK. Here the CDR3 DNA reads TGTGCCAGCAGCCAAACCTCCACAGGGGAGGCTGAAGCTTTCTTT. It specifies CASSQTSTGEAEAFF. The variable domain in full, completed from reference TRBV14 and TRBJ1-1, reads EAGVTQFPSHSVIEKGQTVTLRCDPISGHDNLYWYRRVMGKEIKFLLHFVKESKQDESGMPNNRFLAERTGGTYSTLKVQPAELEDSGVYFCASSQTSTGEAEAFFGQGTRLTVV.

V is TRBV2 and J is TRBJ2-3, with no clear D. The CDR3 has 15 amino acids. Per the germline V gene, CDR1 is SNHLY and CDR2 is FYNNEI. Trimming left V 6 bases short and J 0 bases short, with 13 bases between. CDR3 DNA sequence: TGTGCCAGCAGATTAGCCGATACTAGCACAGATACGCAGTATTTT. Amino acid sequence: CASRLADTSTDTQYF.

The V gene is TRBV5-1, the J gene TRBJ1-4; 8 bases agree with TRBD1. The CDR3 length is 15 residues. Unmatched junction bases numbered 10, after V lost 4 bases and J lost 8 bases. Germline values: CDR1 SGHRS, CDR2 YFSETQ. CDR3 nucleotide sequence: TGCGCCAGCAGCGCGACAGGGGCTCACGGGGAAAAACTGTTTTTT. Translation: CASSATGAHGEKLFF.

The rearrangement uses TRBV4-2 and TRBJ2-5, with D possibly matching TRBD2 (7 bases). This CDR3 has 16 residues. In germline, CDR1 is LGHNA, CDR2 YNFKEQ. V shed 4 bases and J shed 5 bases, with 20 bases lying between them. CDR3 sequence reads: CASSLGTQGSGETQYF. The CDR3 coding sequence is TGTGCCAGCAGCCTAGGGACACAGGGTAGCGGGGAGACCCAGTACTTC.

This clone has a handful of counts. This sequence joins TRBV7-2 and TRBJ2-7; 10 nucleotides line up with TRBD2. The germline CDR1 and CDR2 sequences are SGHTA and FQGNSA. V shed 6 bases, J shed 4 bases, and the junction held 9 bases outside the gene matches. CDR3 length equals 15 residues. The CDR3 loop is CASSSRRTSGYEQYF. CDR3 DNA: TGTGCCAGCAGTTCTCGCCGGACTAGCGGTTACGAGCAGTACTTC.

This chain connects TRBV4-3 to TRBJ1-2; unclear D gene. The germline V gene has CDR1 LGHNA and CDR2 YSLEER. This CDR3 is 14 amino acids long. Between the trimmed V and J ends, which lost 0 bases and 2 bases, there was a span of 7 bases. The CDR3 region is CASSQENSNYGYTF. The CDR3 DNA sequence: TGCGCCAGCAGCCAAGAAAACAGCAACTATGGCTACACCTTC.

This chain connects TRBV7-9 to TRBJ2-1; 11 bases fit TRBD2. V lost 3 bases and J lost 4; bases outside the gene matches: 2. The CDR3 sequence is 15 residues long. The germline CDR1 and CDR2 sequences are SEHNR and FQNEAQ (reference sequence). The CDR3 protein is CASSLGTSGYNEQFF. In nucleotides, the CDR3 is TGTGCCAGCAGCTTGGGGACTAGCGGTTACAATGAGCAGTTCTTC. Full variable domain (remainder filled in from reference TRBV7-9 and TRBJ2-1): DTGVSQNPRHKITKRGQNVTFRCDPISEHNRLYWYRQTLGQGPEFLTYFQNEAQLEKSRLLSDRFSAERPKGSFSTLEIQRTEQGDSAMYLCASSLGTSGYNEQFFGPGTRLTVL.

The V and J genes are TRBV5-1 and TRBJ2-5; possible D gene TRBD2, 6 bases. The CDR3 totals 12 residues. Germline loops: CDR1 SGHRS, CDR2 YFSETQ. Trimming pared 3 bases from V and 7 bases from J, leaving 10 bases between. The CDR3 sequence: CASSSDGGTQYF. Here the CDR3 DNA reads TGCGCCAGCAGCTCGGACGGGGGGACCCAGTACTTC.

This clone was picked up one time. J is TRBJ2-7 and V is TRBV7-6; 7 nucleotides line up with TRBD2. V lost 4 bases and J lost 4; bases outside the gene matches: 10. CDR3 length: 15 amino acids. CDR1 is SGHVS, CDR2 FNYEAQ, per germline. The CDR3 coding sequence is TGTGCCAGCAGCTCCCCCGTGGCTAGCGGTTACGAGCAGTACTTC. Translated: CASSSPVASGYEQYF.

This clone was counted a single time. The chain uses TRBV10-3 and TRBJ2-5; tentatively, D is TRBD1 (6 bases). The germline CDR1 and CDR2 sequences are ENHRY and SYGVKD. CDR3 size: 15 residues. V lost 2 bases and J 2 bases, leaving 12 bases between the germline ends. This chain's CDR3 is CAISESYRDQETQYF. The CDR3 coding sequence is TGTGCCATCAGTGAGAGCTACAGGGATCAAGAGACCCAGTACTTC.

This clone appeared a few times. The J gene is TRBJ1-2, the V gene TRBV14; D is undetermined. V was cut by 5 bases and J by 8 bases, with 12 bases left in between. This CDR3 has 12 residues. The germline gives CDR1 SGHDN, CDR2 FVKESK. Here the CDR3 reads CASSSPGGGYTF. CDR3 in DNA: TGTGCCAGCAGCTCCCCGGGTGGGGGCTACACCTTC.

This sequence joins TRBV7-2 and TRBJ2-5; TRBD2 might be the D (6 bases). The CDR3 sequence is 12 residues long. V was trimmed by 3 bases and J by 5 bases, leaving 7 bases between them. Germline CDR1 SGHTA, CDR2 FQGNSA. The CDR3: CASSFGGETQYF. CDR3 sequence (DNA): TGTGCCAGCAGCTTTGGGGGGGAGACCCAGTACTTC.

The chain couples TRBV5-1 to TRBJ2-3; the match to TRBD1 covers 8 bases. Germline assignment: CDR1 SGHRS and CDR2 YFSETQ. Trimming took 3 bases from V and 2 from J; bases not matched to a gene: 2. CDR3 size: 14 residues. The CDR3 nucleotides are TGCGCCAGCAGCTCGGGACAGGACACAGATACGCAGTATTTT. Translation: CASSSGQDTDTQYF. Based on the CDR3 plus reference TRBV5-1 and TRBJ2-3, the full variable domain is KAGVTQTPRYLIKTRGQQVTLSCSPISGHRSVSWYQQTPGQGLQFLFEYFSETQRNKGNFPGRFSGRQFSNSRSEMNVSTLELGDSALYLCASSSGQDTDTQYFGPGTRLTVL.

The CDR3 spells CASSLRVGGAPETQYF. CDR3 nucleotides: TGTGCCAGCAGCCTAAGGGTCGGGGGGGCCCCAGAGACCCAGTACTTC. The rearrangement joins TRBV5-4 to TRBJ2-5, with 8 bases that match TRBD2. The germline gives CDR1 SGHNT, CDR2 YYREEE (reference sequence). This CDR3 is built from 16 residues. The V gene end was trimmed by 4 bases and the J gene end by 4 bases; junction bases not matched to a gene: 12.

V gene TRBV7-8 combines with J gene TRBJ1-5; possible D gene TRBD1, 6 bases. The CDR3 is 16 amino acids. Germline V gives CDR1 SGHVS, CDR2 FQNEAQ. V was trimmed by 5 bases and J by 4 bases, leaving 18 bases between them. The CDR3 reads CASSPGVSGANQPQHF. CDR3 DNA: TGTGCCAGCAGCCCAGGCGTTTCAGGGGCGAATCAGCCCCAGCATTTT.